Many counts were recorded for the clone carrying this T cell receptor beta chain. A library of TCRbeta sequences, prepared with unique molecular identifiers, was generated. TCRdb re-called the PCR reads through MiXCR, storing one row per CDR3 protein. This sample yields 83,000 or so distinct CDR3 sequences, of which approximately 9.2% are seen a single time; roughly 6.9% belongs to the top ten. This CDR3 region has 17 residues. The V segment lost 2 bases and the J segment 6 bases; nucleotides outside the gene matches: 11. CDR1 and CDR2 (germline): MNHEY, SVGAGI. This specimen belongs to a study of T-cell reconstitution after alpha-beta-depleted transplantation in children.

The sequence came from a human donor who donated a stem cell graft to a child with congenital amegakaryocytic thrombocytopenia. Here the sequenced sample was PBMCs from the stem cell graft donor, taken from the stem cell graft. This chain joins TRBV6-5 and TRBJ1-5; 9 bases map to TRBD1. CDR3 protein: CASSYQLTGGQAQPQHF. CDR3 bases: TGTGCCAGCAGTTACCAACTTACAGGGGGCCAGGCTCAGCCCCAGCATTTT.